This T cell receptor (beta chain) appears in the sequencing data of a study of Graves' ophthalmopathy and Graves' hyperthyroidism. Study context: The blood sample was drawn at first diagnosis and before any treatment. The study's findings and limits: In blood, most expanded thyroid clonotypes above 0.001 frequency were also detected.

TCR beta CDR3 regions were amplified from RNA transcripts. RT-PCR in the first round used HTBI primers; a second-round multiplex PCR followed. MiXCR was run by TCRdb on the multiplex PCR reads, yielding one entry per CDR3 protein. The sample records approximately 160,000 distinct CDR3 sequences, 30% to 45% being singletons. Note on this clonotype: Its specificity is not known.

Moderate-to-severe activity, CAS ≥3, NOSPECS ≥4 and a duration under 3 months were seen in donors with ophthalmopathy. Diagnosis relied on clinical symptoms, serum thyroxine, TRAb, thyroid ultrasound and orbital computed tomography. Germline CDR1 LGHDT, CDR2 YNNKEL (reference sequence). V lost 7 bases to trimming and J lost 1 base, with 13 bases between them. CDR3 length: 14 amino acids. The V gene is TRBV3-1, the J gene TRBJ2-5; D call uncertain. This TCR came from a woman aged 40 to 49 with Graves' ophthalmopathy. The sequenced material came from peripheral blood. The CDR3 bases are TGTGCCAGCACCCCGGAAGGTATCCAAGAGACCCAGTACTTC. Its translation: CASTPEGIQETQYF.